The rows below give T cell receptor beta chains drawn from one sample of a study of a mutant IDH1 vaccine in newly diagnosed glioma. Assay used: immunoSEQ multiplex PCR; TCRdb lists only in-frame clones, some missing. The profile shows 69,000 or so clones, around nine tenths of them singletons. Antigen specificity for these receptors is unknown. Sequencing was performed on PBMCs, taken from a glioma patient whose treatment included an IDH1 peptide vaccine. The receptors here all came from a man aged 25-45 years with glioma. CDR3s include the opening cysteine and the closing phenylalanine or tryptophan. Each record gives: clone size, V gene, D gene, J gene, CDR3 DNA, CDR3 protein. A D gene is named only where the DNA matches it firmly. Clone size is given for some rows only: seen once, a few or many times, or a class if the clone is expanded.

.,TRBV5-6,.,TRBJ2-1,TGTGCCAGCAGCTTCGAAGGGCTCGGTAGCAATGAGCAGTTCTTC,CASSFEGLGSNEQFF
.,TRBV9,.,TRBJ2-7,TGTGCCAGCAGCGTAGCAGGCGGGGGCCGGTACGAGCAGTACTTC,CASSVAGGGRYEQYF
.,TRBV5-4,TRBD1,TRBJ2-4,TGTGCCAGCAGCTCCGGGACAGCGATAAACATTCAGTACTTC,CASSSGTAINIQYF
.,TRBV6-1,TRBD2,TRBJ2-7,TGTGCCAGCAGTCCACGCGGCGGGAGGGTTCCCGAGCAGTACTTC,CASSPRGGRVPEQYF
.,TRBV27,.,TRBJ2-3,TGTGCCAGCAGTTTAGGTGGGGGGCGAGGAGATACGCAGTATTTT,CASSLGGGRGDTQYF
.,TRBV7-2,TRBD1,TRBJ2-3,TGTGCCAGCATCCGACAGGGTTTGTCGACAGATACGCAGTATTTT,CASIRQGLSTDTQYF
once,TRBV5-4,.,TRBJ2-7,TGTGCCAGCAGCTTGGATCCGGGCCAATCCTACGAGCAGTACTTC,CASSLDPGQSYEQYF
.,TRBV9,.,TRBJ1-1,TGTGCCAGCAGCGTAGAACGGCGGGGTACTGAAGCTTTCTTT,CASSVERRGTEAFF
.,TRBV27,TRBD2,TRBJ2-7,TGTGCCAGCAGTTTCGGGCTAGCGGGGGAGCAGTACTTC,CASSFGLAGEQYF
once,TRBV2,.,TRBJ2-7,TGTGCCAGCAGTGAAGGGGTGGAGACCTACGAGCAGTACTTC,CASSEGVETYEQYF
.,TRBV18,.,TRBJ2-1,TGTGCCAGCTCACCGAACACTTACGACAATGAGCAGTTCTTC,CASSPNTYDNEQFF
.,TRBV29-1,TRBD2,TRBJ2-2,TGCAGCGTTTCAGGGAGGGCGGACACCGGGGAGCTGTTTTTT,CSVSGRADTGELFF
.,TRBV19,.,TRBJ1-1,TGTGCCAGTAGTGGGGGATTTGGAGGTGTTGACACTGAAGCTTTCTTT,CASSGGFGGVDTEAFF
.,TRBV30,TRBD1,TRBJ2-7,TGTGCCTGGAGCTACGGGACAGGGCGCTACGAGCAGTACTTC,CAWSYGTGRYEQYF
.,TRBV6-1,.,TRBJ2-4,TGTGCCAGCAGAGGGGGGACACTAAAAAACATTCAGTACTTC,CASRGGTLKNIQYF
once,TRBV10-3,.,TRBJ1-2,TGTGCCGCCTTTCAAGGGGGCTATGGCTACACCTTC,CAAFQGGYGYTF
.,TRBV6-1,.,TRBJ1-5,TGTGCCAGCAGTGAAGATTTGTCGCCCAATCAGCCCCAGCATTTT,CASSEDLSPNQPQHF
.,TRBV29-1,TRBD1,TRBJ1-1,TGCAGCGTGGTACCGGGACAGGGACGCGCTGAAGCTTTCTTT,CSVVPGQGRAEAFF
few,TRBV25-1,.,TRBJ1-1,TGTGCCAGCAGTGAACTAACGAACACTGAAGCTTTCTTT,CASSELTNTEAFF
.,TRBV11-2,TRBD1,TRBJ2-1,TGTGCCAGCAGGCGGGGGACAGGGGGCTGGACTGAGCAGTTCTTC,CASRRGTGGWTEQFF
.,TRBV19,TRBD1,TRBJ1-1,TGTGCCAGTAGCCCGGACAGGCCGGGGACTGAAGCTTTCTTT,CASSPDRPGTEAFF
.,TRBV5-5,.,TRBJ2-7,TGTGCCAGCAGTACTGGACAGCGGGGCTACGAGCAGTACTTC,CASSTGQRGYEQYF
.,TRBV5-1,.,TRBJ2-1,TGCGCCAGCAGCTTGGGAGGGAGCCGGAACAATGAGCAGTTCTTC,CASSLGGSRNNEQFF
.,TRBV28,.,TRBJ1-1,TGTGCCAGCAGCCTGCCCCTGGTGGGCACTGAAGCTTTCTTT,CASSLPLVGTEAFF
.,TRBV5-6,TRBD1,TRBJ1-5,TGTGCCAGCAGCACGACAGGGGACTATAGCAATCAGCCCCAGCATTTT,CASSTTGDYSNQPQHF
.,TRBV15,TRBD1,TRBJ2-5,TGTGCCACCAGCAGGGTTCCGGGACAGGGGTTATTTGGCCAAGAGACCCAGTACTTC,CATSRVPGQGLFGQETQYF
.,TRBV4-1,.,TRBJ2-7,TGCGCCAGCAGCCAAGAGAGAAACTGGGCAGCTTTTTCCTACGAGCAGTACTTC,CASSQERNWAAFSYEQYF
.,TRBV6-6,.,TRBJ2-2,TGTGCCAGCAGTTACTGGGGTGACGGGGAGCTGTTTTTT,CASSYWGDGELFF
.,TRBV30,.,TRBJ2-3,TGTGCCTGGAGTGTCCGGGGCACAGATACGCAGTATTTT,CAWSVRGTDTQYF
.,TRBV5-1,.,TRBJ2-1,TGCGCCAGCAGTAAAGGGACTTACAATGAGCAGTTCTTC,CASSKGTYNEQFF
few,TRBV30,TRBD1,TRBJ1-6,TGTGCCTGGAGTGGGCAGGGGGGAGTCCCCCTCCACTTT,CAWSGQGGVPLHF
.,TRBV7-3,TRBD2,TRBJ2-1,TGTGCCAGCAGCCCAGGACTAGCTGCCTACAATGAGCAGTTCTTC,CASSPGLAAYNEQFF
.,TRBV7-6,.,TRBJ1-6,TGTGCCAGCAGCGCAGGGACACTTTCACCCCTCCACTTT,CASSAGTLSPLHF
.,TRBV5-4,TRBD1,TRBJ1-5,TGTGCCAGCAGCTGCCCTAAGACAGGGGGGAGCAATCAGCCCCAGCATTTT,CASSCPKTGGSNQPQHF
.,TRBV5-6,.,TRBJ2-3,TGTGCCAGCAGCTTTTTCACAGATACGCAGTATTTT,CASSFFTDTQYF
.,TRBV5-4,.,TRBJ2-3,TGTGCCAGCAGCTCTATAGGCACTAGCACAGATACGCAGTATTTT,CASSSIGTSTDTQYF
.,TRBV18,.,TRBJ2-1,TGTGCCAGCTCACAACTCGACAATGAGCAGTTCTTC,CASSQLDNEQFF
once,TRBV27,.,TRBJ1-4,TGTGCCAGCAGTTTACGGGCAGGGCTTACGAATGAAAAACTGTTTTTT,CASSLRAGLTNEKLFF
.,TRBV27,.,TRBJ2-1,TGTGCCAGCAGCACCGGGACGCCGCAGTTCTTC,CASSTGTPQFF
.,TRBV27,TRBD1,TRBJ2-7,TGTGCCAGCAGTTTAACCGGGACAGGGAGGAGGCAGTACTTC,CASSLTGTGRRQYF
.,TRBV7-8,TRBD1,TRBJ1-2,TGTGCCAGCAGCTTCTCTGGGACAGGAAACTATGGCTACACCTTC,CASSFSGTGNYGYTF
.,TRBV13,.,TRBJ1-4,TGTGCCAGCAGCTTTTGGAATGAAAAACTGTTTTTT,CASSFWNEKLFF
.,TRBV27,TRBD1,TRBJ1-1,TGTGCCAGCAGTCTAACCCCAGGGGGGGCGGGCACTGAAGCTTTCTTT,CASSLTPGGAGTEAFF
.,TRBV4-2,.,TRBJ1-4,TGTGCCAGCAGCCAAGGGGTCACAGGGTTATCAACTAATGAAAAACTGTTTTTT,CASSQGVTGLSTNEKLFF
.,TRBV11-3,.,TRBJ2-3,TGTGCCAGCAGTCAGCGGGCTTCTAGCACAGATACGCAGTATTTT,CASSQRASSTDTQYF
few,TRBV29-1,.,TRBJ2-3,TGCAGCGTTGATGAGGGCAGCACAGATACGCAGTATTTT,CSVDEGSTDTQYF
.,TRBV2,.,TRBJ2-3,TGTGCCAGCAGGGACTACCCTGGCACAGATACGCAGTATTTT,CASRDYPGTDTQYF
.,TRBV6-1,TRBD1,TRBJ2-2,TGTGCCAGCAGGAGGGGACAGGGCGGAGCCGGGGAGCTGTTTTTT,CASRRGQGGAGELFF
.,TRBV6-4,.,TRBJ2-4,TGTGCCAGCGGGACGGGGGTCCGTAAGAGCATTCAGTACTTC,CASGTGVRKSIQYF
.,TRBV6-1,.,TRBJ1-2,TGTGCCAGCAGTGAAGGGTTCGGACGGACCCTCACATTCTATGGCTACACCTTC,CASSEGFGRTLTFYGYTF
.,TRBV4-2,.,TRBJ2-5,TGTGCCAGCAGCCAAGCGAGAGGGGCGGTGGAGACCCAGTACTTC,CASSQARGAVETQYF
few,TRBV18,.,TRBJ1-4,TGTGCCAGCTCACCAGCAGGGTCGGGTGAAAAACTGTTTTTT,CASSPAGSGEKLFF
.,TRBV5-1,.,TRBJ1-6,TGCGCCAGCAGCTTTGGCAGGGGCCTTAATTCACCCCTCCACTTT,CASSFGRGLNSPLHF
.,TRBV4-1,.,TRBJ1-1,TGCGCCAGCAGCCAAGGGTTGACTGCTATGAACACTGAAGCTTTCTTT,CASSQGLTAMNTEAFF
.,TRBV10-3,.,TRBJ2-1,TGTGCCATCGGCTCCGGGGTAGCGCTTAGGCAGGGTGAGCAGTTCTTC,CAIGSGVALRQGEQFF
.,TRBV19,.,TRBJ1-5,TGTGCCAGTAGTATACCAAACGGGCATCAGCCCCAGCATTTT,CASSIPNGHQPQHF
.,TRBV19,.,TRBJ1-5,TGTGCCAGTAGTAAGGGGTTCGATCAGCCCCAGCATTTT,CASSKGFDQPQHF
.,TRBV5-5,.,TRBJ1-1,TGTGCCAGCAGCTTGAATGGCAGGGGACCTAACACTGAAGCTTTCTTT,CASSLNGRGPNTEAFF
.,TRBV5-6,.,TRBJ2-7,TGTGCCAGCAGCCGGGGTGTCCCCTACGAGCAGTACTTC,CASSRGVPYEQYF